The present entry profiles one T cell receptor (beta chain) with its context. Its antigen is currently unknown. The data were taken from a study of early stage breast cancer tumors. Study in general: Among around 12 ER+/PR+/HER2- tumors, eight were ductal, four lobular.

Profiled with immunoSEQ multiplex PCR; TCRdb holds only in-frame clones, not every one. The sample has about 8,000 clones; over 60% are singletons. This CDR3 has 17 amino acids. Germline V gives CDR1 WNHNN, CDR2 SYGVQD (reference sequence). With 0 bases clipped from V and 4 bases from J, the junction kept 8 bases outside the gene matches. Broader study findings: Tumors had approximately 2.5-fold higher T cell density and higher clonality than adjacent normal breast tissue.

The sequencing input was breast tumor tissue. This chain links TRBV10-1 with TRBJ2-1; TRBD1 agrees at 8 bases. This receptor was taken from a person between 65 and 79 years old with breast cancer. The CDR3 protein is CASSESGGQGAYNEQFF. The CDR3 DNA reads as TGCGCCAGCAGTGAGTCGGGCGGACAGGGAGCGTACAATGAGCAGTTCTTC.